Listed here are 3 T cell receptor beta chains from one sample, sequenced in a study of Ad26.COV2.S vaccination and SARS-CoV-2 variants. TCRdb's table, derived via immunoSEQ multiplex PCR, lists solely in-frame clones and lacks some. The sample shows some 350,000 clones, around 90% of them seen only once. The sequencing here drew on peripheral blood, taken after recovery from COVID-19. The receptors were sampled from a human donor who had recovered from COVID-19.

This chain uses TRBV5-1 with TRBJ1-4; D gene uncertain. There are 15 residues in the CDR3. V dropped 0 bases and J dropped 1 base, with 7 bases sitting between them. Germline V gives CDR1 SGHRS, CDR2 YFSETQ. The CDR3 is CASSLGLGTNEKLFF. CDR3 sequence (DNA): TGCGCCAGCAGCTTGGGGCTGGGAACTAATGAAAAACTGTTTTTT.

This clone appeared once. The CDR3 nucleotides read TGCGCCAGCAGCCATCGGGGCACTGAAGCTTTCTTT. This translates into CASSHRGTEAFF. The rearrangement links TRBV4-3 to TRBJ1-1; the D is unclear. The CDR3 is 12 residues long. Germline V gene sequence: CDR1 LGHNA, CDR2 YSLEER. The V gene lost 3 bases and the J gene lost 4 bases, with 6 bases spanning the gap.

V usage is TRBV4-3 and J usage is TRBJ2-3; maybe TRBD2 (6 bases). This CDR3 is 16 amino acids long. The germline CDR1 and CDR2 sequences are LGHNA and YSLEER. V lost 3 bases to trimming and J lost 4 bases, with 17 bases between them. The CDR3 nucleotides are TGCGCCAGCAGCCAGGAGGGCAGTTCAGTGCCAGATACGCAGTATTTT. Protein product: CASSQEGSSVPDTQYF.